These 28 T cell receptor beta chains were sequenced from one sample in a study of blood T cells in healthy people across ages. Together with a sample-barcoded 5' primer, a J-beta primer mix was included in a second PCR lasting about 7 to 12 cycles. TCRdb reanalysed the 5' RACE reads using MiXCR and keeps one entry per CDR3 protein. This sample has hundreds of thousands of distinct CDR3 sequences, with 20% to 25% found just once. Sequences were obtained from blood. These receptors were taken from a man aged 70-80 years in good health.

This chain joins TRBV27 and TRBJ2-1; D might be TRBD2 (6 bases). Germline values: CDR1 MNHEY, CDR2 SMNVEV (reference sequence). Trimming took off 6 bases at V and 2 bases at J, with 11 bases between the two ends. This CDR3 is built from 14 residues. In DNA, the CDR3 is TGTGCCAGCAGGTCCCCGGGGGCCTACAATGAGCAGTTCTTC. Protein product: CASRSPGAYNEQFF.

This clonotype was observed a few times. J is TRBJ1-1 and V is TRBV28; TRBD1 might be the D (5 bases). This CDR3 contains 14 residues. V was trimmed by 6 bases and J by 0 bases, leaving 11 bases between them. Germline V CDR1 and CDR2: MDHEN, SYDVKM. The CDR3, as DNA: TGTGCCAGCAGGGGAAGGGGCATGAACACTGAAGCTTTCTTT. Translating gives CASRGRGMNTEAFF. The entire variable domain, with the rest obtained from reference TRBV28 and TRBJ1-1, is as follows: DVKVTQSSRYLVKRTGEKVFLECVQDMDHENMFWYRQDPGLGLRLIYFSYDVKMKEKGDIPEGYSVSREKKERFSLILESASTNQTSMYLCASRGRGMNTEAFFGQGTRLTVV.

The chain employs TRBV2 and TRBJ1-3, with 9 nucleotides matching TRBD1. This CDR3 spans 16 amino acids. The V and J ends lost 4 bases and 4 bases, in that order; junction bases with no gene match: 8. Germline-derived CDR1 and CDR2 are SNHLY and FYNNEI. CDR3 coding DNA: TGTGCCAGCAGTGGCTTGGACAGGGGTGAAGGAAACACCATATATTTT. Its translation: CASSGLDRGEGNTIYF.

This chain links TRBV12-3 or TRBV12-4 with TRBJ2-5; D is uncertain. The J call may be faulty, since TRBJ2-1 better matches the DNA end. This CDR3 comprises 15 residues. Written as DNA, the CDR3 is TGTGCCAGCAGTTTTATTAGCCTAGAGGTCCATGAGCAGTTCTTC. Residues: CASSFISLEVHEQFF.

This clonotype was counted between two and nine times. CDR3 nucleotide sequence: TGCAGTGCCAGGACCCTCACCGGGGAGCTGTTTTTT. It translates to CSARTLTGELFF. The chain uses TRBV20-1 and TRBJ2-2; no clear D gene. From germline, CDR1 is DFQATT and CDR2 SNEGSKA (reference sequence). This CDR3 spans 12 amino acids. Trimming left V 6 bases short and J 4 bases short, with 9 bases between.

This clonotype appeared a few times. The genes are TRBV27 and TRBJ2-2; the D gene is possibly TRBD1 (6 bases). CDR1 is MNHEY and CDR2 is SMNVEV in the germline V gene (reference sequence). The CDR3 sequence is 14 residues long. The ends were cut back, 5 bases at V and 9 bases at J, with 16 bases in the middle. For the CDR3, the DNA is TGTGCCAGCAGTCCCTGGACAGATATGCGGGAGCTGTTTTTT. Protein: CASSPWTDMRELFF.

The CDR3 loop is CASSFSGQGEFF. Written as DNA, the CDR3 is TGCGCCAGCAGCTTTTCAGGACAGGGGGAGTTCTTC. The genes are TRBV5-1 and TRBJ2-1; 10 bases fit TRBD1. Germline CDR1 and CDR2: SGHRS and YFSETQ. This CDR3 is built from 12 residues. The junction had 4 bases not matched to a gene; V was cut back by 2 bases and J by 14 bases.

The V call is TRBV4-1, the J call TRBJ1-2; the D gene is possibly TRBD1 (5 bases). The V end was cut by 1 base, the J end by 4 bases, with 13 bases between. This CDR3 has 15 residues. In germline, CDR1 is MGHRA, CDR2 YSYEKL. The CDR3 nucleotides are TGCGCCAGCAGCCAAGTTCGGACACAGAGCTATGGCTACACCTTC. This codes for CASSQVRTQSYGYTF.

The chain carries TRBV6-2 or TRBV6-3 and TRBJ1-1; weak D call: TRBD1 (5 bases). CDR1 MNHEY and CDR2 SVGEGT come from the germline V gene. There are 15 residues in the CDR3. Trimming shortened V by 8 bases and J by 1 base, and 17 bases separated the two germline ends. CDR3 region: CASGLRGGKNTEAFF. DNA of the CDR3: TGTGCCAGCGGTCTCCGCGGGGGTAAGAACACTGAAGCTTTCTTT.

This chain connects TRBV20-1 to TRBJ1-2; 10 bases line up with TRBD1. Trimming took 3 bases from V and 5 from J; bases not matched to a gene: 6. Germline CDR1 and CDR2: DFQATT and SNEGSKA (reference sequence). CDR3 length: 14 amino acids. The CDR3 is CSASRDRGSYGYTF. As DNA, the CDR3 is TGCAGTGCTAGCCGGGACAGGGGAAGTTATGGCTACACCTTC.

A remark on this clonotype: An end of the junction does not agree with germline; a read error may underlie this. V is TRBV12-3 or TRBV12-4 and J is TRBJ1-1, with TRBD1 as a possible D gene (6 bases). The CDR3 spans 14 residues. The CDR3 DNA is TGTGCCGGCAGACAGACAGGTCCGAACACTGAAGCTTTCTTT. It specifies CAGRQTGPNTEAFF.

The chain uses TRBV18 and TRBJ2-1, with 10 bases identical to TRBD2. V was pared by 5 bases and J by 7 bases, with 8 bases of the junction left unmatched. Per the germline V gene, CDR1 is KGHSH and CDR2 is LQKENI. This CDR3 comprises 15 residues. CDR3 region: CASSDRSGRRNEQFF. DNA of the CDR3: TGTGCCAGCTCAGATCGTAGCGGGAGGCGGAATGAGCAGTTCTTC. Full variable domain (missing parts from reference TRBV18 and TRBJ2-1): NAGVMQNPRHLVRRRGQEARLRCSPMKGHSHVYWYRQLPEEGLKFMVYLQKENIIDESGMPKERFSAEFPKEGPSILRIQQVVRGDSAAYFCASSDRSGRRNEQFFGPGTRLTVL.

The rearrangement joins TRBV6-6 to TRBJ2-2; 8 nucleotides match TRBD1. V lost 2 bases to trimming and J lost 6 bases; unmatched junction nucleotides: 2. The CDR3 totals 14 residues. Germline V lookup: CDR1 MNHNY, CDR2 SVGAGI (reference sequence). The CDR3 DNA is TGTGCCAGCAGTTACCCAGGGGGCGCCGGGGAGCTGTTTTTT. As protein: CASSYPGGAGELFF.

In this sample, this clonotype turned up a few times. This chain uses TRBV20-1 with TRBJ1-1; D is unresolved. The CDR3 loop spans 12 amino acids. The V end lost 0 bases, the J end lost 5 bases, and 7 bases lay between the germline ends. Germline V lookup: CDR1 DFQATT, CDR2 SNEGSKA (reference sequence). CDR3 bases: TGCAGTGCTAGAGATCAACGTACTGAAGCTTTCTTT. It codes for CSARDQRTEAFF.

The chain employs TRBV12-3 or TRBV12-4 and TRBJ2-1; D not certain. The V end lost 3 bases, the J end lost 2 bases, and 11 bases lay between the germline ends. The CDR3 is 15 residues long. The CDR3 protein is CASSFARSPYNEQFF. The CDR3 bases are TGTGCCAGCAGTTTTGCTCGAAGCCCCTACAATGAGCAGTTCTTC.

The rearrangement uses TRBV9 and TRBJ1-4; D unclear. From germline, CDR1 is SGDLS and CDR2 YYNGEE. This CDR3 region has 14 residues. Trimming removed 0 bases from V and 5 bases from J, with 8 bases in between. The CDR3 coding sequence is TGTGCCAGCAGCGTAGCTTTCGGCAATGAAAAACTGTTTTTT. It translates to CASSVAFGNEKLFF.

J is TRBJ2-6 and V is TRBV11-2, with 10 positions matching TRBD1. This CDR3 is 18 amino acids long. Unmatched junction bases numbered 8, after V lost 6 bases and J lost 0 bases. Germline V lookup: CDR1 SGHAT, CDR2 FQNNGV. The DNA for the CDR3 is TGTGCCAGCAGGAACGGACAGGGGGAAAGCTCTGGGGCCAACGTCCTGACTTTC. Protein product: CASRNGQGESSGANVLTF.

The genes are TRBV9 and TRBJ2-5; TRBD2 agrees at 9 bases. Matching the DNA end better, TRBJ2-7 makes the J call doubtful. CDR3 length equals 14 residues. Looked up from germline, CDR1 is SGDLS and CDR2 is YYNGEE. CDR3 nucleotide sequence: TGTGCCAGCAGTCCCACTAGCGGGCTCTACGAGCAGTACTTC. It is translated as CASSPTSGLYEQYF.

This clonotype has only a few counts. The rearrangement uses TRBV6-1 and TRBJ2-1; 10 nucleotides match TRBD2. The V gene end was trimmed by 7 bases and the J gene end by 5 bases; junction bases not matched to a gene: 14. The CDR3 is made up of 17 amino acids. CDR1 is MNHNS and CDR2 is SASEGT in the germline V gene. CDR3 protein: CASTTLMELAGNNEQFF. The DNA for the CDR3 is TGTGCCAGCACCACCCTCATGGAACTAGCGGGAAACAATGAGCAGTTCTTC.

This chain connects TRBV18 to TRBJ2-5, with 10 bases aligning to TRBD2. The tail of the sequence fits TRBJ2-1 better, so the J call may be wrong. This CDR3 region has 16 residues. CDR1 KGHSH and CDR2 LQKENI come from the germline V gene. The CDR3 coding sequence is TGTGCCAGCTCACACCCGGGACTAGCGCTTTACAATGAGCAGTTCTTC. This translates into CASSHPGLALYNEQFF.

As to this clonotype: Relative to the germline gene, one junction end is altered; a read error may explain this. The chain links TRBV7-2 to TRBJ2-5, with D perhaps TRBD2 (5 bases). The CDR3 runs to 12 residues. Germline CDR1 reads SGHTA; CDR2 reads FQGNSA. In DNA, the CDR3 is TGTGCCAGCAGCAAACACGGGAACACCATAGACTTC. Translation gives CASSKHGNTIDF.

Details on this clonotype: The junction and the germline gene differ at one end; a read error may be behind it. The chain carries TRBV5-6 and TRBJ2-5; tentatively, D is TRBD2 (6 bases). The CDR3 length is 16 residues. CDR1 SGHDT and CDR2 YYEEEE come from the germline V gene. CDR3 bases: TGTGCCGGCAGCCTGGGTAGCGGACGGTTCCACGAGACCCAGTACTTC. This sequence encodes CAGSLGSGRFHETQYF.

The chain recombines TRBV6-5 with TRBJ1-2, with 7 bases that match TRBD1. This CDR3 contains 12 residues. Trimming cost V 10 bases and J 6 bases; bases outside gene matches: 8. Germline values: CDR1 MNHEY, CDR2 SVGAGI. The CDR3 region is CATVQGLNGYTF. The CDR3 DNA sequence: TGTGCCACGGTACAGGGGCTAAATGGCTACACCTTC.

There are many counts of this clonotype. J is TRBJ2-1 and V is TRBV3-1; 7 bases align to TRBD2. The CDR3 is made up of 14 amino acids. Unmatched junction bases numbered 4, after V lost 4 bases and J lost 4 bases. The germline gives CDR1 LGHDT, CDR2 YNNKEL (reference sequence). The DNA of the CDR3 is TGTGCCAGCAGCCTTACGCGGGGGTACAATGAGCAGTTCTTC. Translation: CASSLTRGYNEQFF.

The chain recombines TRBV20-1 with TRBJ2-7; D perhaps matches TRBD1 (6 bases). Germline CDR1 DFQATT, CDR2 SNEGSKA (reference sequence). The CDR3 is 12 residues long. Trimming stripped 6 bases from V and 3 bases from J, with 12 bases between. The CDR3 loop is CSAERGHYEQYF. The CDR3 DNA reads as TGCAGTGCGGAAAGGGGACACTACGAGCAGTACTTC.

The chain joins TRBV3-1 to TRBJ2-3; possibly TRBD2 for D (5 bases). CDR1 and CDR2 (germline): LGHDT, YNNKEL (reference sequence). The CDR3 totals 19 residues. Deletions cut 0 bases from V and 2 bases from J, with 21 bases between. The CDR3 loop is CASSQESVASRVITDTQYF. CDR3 nucleotides: TGTGCCAGCAGCCAAGAATCGGTAGCGAGCCGAGTAATCACAGATACGCAGTATTTT.

This clonotype showed up just a few times. The V call is TRBV5-1, the J call TRBJ2-5, with D uncertain. The CDR3 covers 15 residues. CDR1 SGHRS and CDR2 YFSETQ come from the germline V gene. The germline V and J ends were trimmed by 3 bases and 0 bases, with 12 bases remaining between them. Here the CDR3 DNA reads TGCGCCAGCAGCTCGGACCTCCAGTACCAAGAGACCCAGTACTTC. This encodes CASSSDLQYQETQYF.

This clonotype was detected a few times. The chain joins TRBV9 to TRBJ2-3, with 11 nucleotides matching TRBD1. Germline V gives CDR1 SGDLS, CDR2 YYNGEE. The V gene end was trimmed by 0 bases and the J gene end by 5 bases; junction bases not matched to a gene: 5. The CDR3 is 16 amino acids. CDR3 sequence reads: CASSVEGTGGGDTQYF. The CDR3 coding sequence is TGTGCCAGCAGCGTAGAAGGGACAGGGGGAGGAGATACGCAGTATTTT.